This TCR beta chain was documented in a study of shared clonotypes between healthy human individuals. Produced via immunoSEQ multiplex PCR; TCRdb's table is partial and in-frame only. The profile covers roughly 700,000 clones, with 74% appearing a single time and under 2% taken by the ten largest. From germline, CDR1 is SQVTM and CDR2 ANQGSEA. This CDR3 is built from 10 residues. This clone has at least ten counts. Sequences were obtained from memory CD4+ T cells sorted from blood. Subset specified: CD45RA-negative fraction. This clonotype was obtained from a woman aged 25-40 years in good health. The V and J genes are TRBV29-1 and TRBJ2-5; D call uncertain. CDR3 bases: TGCAGAGAAACGGGAGAGACCCAGTACTTC. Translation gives CRETGETQYF.